These 5 T cell receptor beta chains were sequenced from one sample in a study of blood T cell repertoires in COVID-19. Sequenced by immunoSEQ multiplex PCR; TCRdb stores in-frame clones only, minus some. The sample lists 150,000 or so clones, roughly 77% occurring once. Sequencing was performed on peripheral blood. All receptors come from a human donor in a cohort sampled during active COVID-19.

This chain connects TRBV19 to TRBJ1-1; D call uncertain. Germline V gene data show CDR1 as LNHDA and CDR2 as SQIVND (reference sequence). This CDR3 has 15 residues. With 4 bases removed from V and 5 bases from J, the gap between germline ends came to 17 bases. This CDR3 is CASSSGRLMRTEAFF. In DNA, the CDR3 is TGTGCCAGTAGTAGCGGCCGTCTGATGAGGACTGAAGCTTTCTTT.

This chain joins TRBV10-3 and TRBJ1-1; 8 bases are shared with TRBD1. V lost 1 base and J lost 6; bases outside the gene matches: 4. The CDR3 length is 14 residues. Germline V CDR1 and CDR2: ENHRY, SYGVKD. The chain's CDR3 is CAISEYGTGSEAFF. In DNA form, the CDR3 reads TGTGCCATCAGTGAGTATGGGACAGGTTCTGAAGCTTTCTTT.

This clone was seen a single time. This chain connects TRBV3-1 (or the pseudogene TRBV3-2) to TRBJ2-2; maybe TRBD2 (6 bases). CDR3 size: 17 residues. Per the germline V gene, CDR1 is LGHDT and CDR2 is YNNKEL (reference sequence). V lost 0 bases and J lost 8, with 19 bases in between. DNA of the CDR3: TGTGCCAGCAGCCAAGAACGGGGGACCCTTTTAAGAGGGGAGCTGTTTTTT. It encodes CASSQERGTLLRGELFF.

This clone was found once. V usage is TRBV9 and J usage is TRBJ2-3, with TRBD1 matching over 7 bases. CDR3 size: 14 residues. With V trimmed by 4 bases and J by 5 bases, 7 bases remained unmatched. Per the germline V gene, CDR1 is SGDLS and CDR2 is YYNGEE. CDR3 DNA: TGTGCCAGCAGCCTTGGACAGGCAAAAGATACGCAGTATTTT. Its translation is CASSLGQAKDTQYF.

Turning to this clone: A junction end diverges from the germline sequence, so it may reflect a read error. The rearrangement joins TRBV7-7 to TRBJ2-2; D remains ambiguous. The CDR3 consists of 14 residues. The germline CDR1 and CDR2 sequences are SSHAT and FNYEAQ (reference sequence). CDR3 in DNA: TGTGCTAGCAGCTCGTCTGTCTACGCCGGGGAGCTGTTTTTT. Translated: CASSSSVYAGELFF.